This entry concerns a single T cell receptor (beta chain). What it binds is unknown. Between the trimmed V and J ends, which lost 9 bases and 6 bases, there was a span of 12 bases. The germline gives CDR1 MNHNS, CDR2 SASEGT. The length of the CDR3 is 11 residues. This specimen belongs to a study of cytomegalovirus exposure and HLA in healthy donors. Study outcomes and limitations: Apart from CMV serostatus, no immune exposure information was available.

PCR used 60 Vbeta primers and 13 Jbeta primers. Profiling relied on immunoSEQ multiplex PCR, and the TCRdb table lists in-frame clones only, not all of them. The sample records around 200,000 clones, under 80% being singletons. The V call is TRBV6-1, the J call TRBJ2-7; D gene unclear. Sequences were obtained from PBMCs. This TCR was recovered from a female donor in good health and CMV-seronegative. The CDR3 bases are TGTGCCAGTACCTTGACGGGCGAGCAGTACTTC. Encoded protein: CASTLTGEQYF.